These 31 T cell receptor beta chains were sequenced from one sample in a study of OX40 agonist ivuxolimab in advanced cancers. Only in-frame clones appear in the TCRdb table, and some are missing; sequencing was by immunoSEQ multiplex PCR. The sample holds about 43,000 clones, less than 85% seen once. This specimen was CD4+ or CD8+ T cells sorted from blood, taken in a trial of the OX40 agonist ivuxolimab. The receptors were sampled from an adult with an advanced solid tumor such as melanoma, head and neck, liver or kidney cancer.

The J gene is TRBJ1-5, the V gene TRBV28; the match to TRBD1 covers 7 bases. The CDR3 runs 15 residues. The germline V gene encodes CDR1 MDHEN and CDR2 SYDVKM. Germline trimming cut 6 bases from V and 5 bases from J; bases unmatched to any gene: 10. The CDR3: CASSLVTGTDQPQHF. The CDR3 DNA sequence: TGTGCCAGCAGCCTCGTGACAGGGACGGATCAGCCCCAGCATTTT. Combining the CDR3 with reference TRBV28 and TRBJ1-5 gives the whole variable domain DVKVTQSSRYLVKRTGEKVFLECVQDMDHENMFWYRQDPGLGLRLIYFSYDVKMKEKGDIPEGYSVSREKKERFSLILESASTNQTSMYLCASSLVTGTDQPQHFGDGTRLSIL.

This chain's CDR3 is CASSLSGTHNEQFF. CDR3 DNA: TGTGCCAGCAGCTTATCGGGGACCCACAATGAGCAGTTCTTC. This chain links TRBV7-2 with TRBJ2-1; D assignment may be TRBD1 or TRBD2 (5 bases each). This CDR3 comprises 14 residues. CDR1 is SGHTA and CDR2 is FQGNSA in the germline V gene. Trimming took off 2 bases at V and 5 bases at J, with 10 bases between the two ends.

The chain has TRBV5-1 and TRBJ2-5; weak D call: TRBD1 (5 bases). V was cut by 0 bases and J by 4 bases, with 10 bases left in between. CDR1 and CDR2 (germline): SGHRS, YFSETQ. The CDR3 consists of 14 residues. The CDR3 protein is CASSLDRHGETQYF. The CDR3 DNA follows: TGCGCCAGCAGCTTGGACAGGCACGGAGAGACCCAGTACTTC.

The genes are TRBV28 and TRBJ1-5, with D perhaps matching TRBD1 (6 bases). Trimming took 7 bases from V and 5 from J, leaving 21 bases between them. The CDR3 is 16 amino acids. The germline V gene encodes CDR1 MDHEN and CDR2 SYDVKM. The DNA for the CDR3 is TGTGCCAGCACCCTCATATATCAGGGGAGTGATCAGCCCCAGCATTTT. Translating gives CASTLIYQGSDQPQHF.

This sequence joins TRBV19 and TRBJ1-4; the D is unclear. From germline, CDR1 is LNHDA and CDR2 SQIVND (reference sequence). Trimming shortened V by 9 bases and J by 0 bases, and 11 bases separated the two germline ends. This CDR3 comprises 14 residues. The CDR3 region is CASRGSATNEKLFF. CDR3 coding DNA: TGTGCCAGCCGCGGATCTGCAACTAATGAAAAACTGTTTTTT.

The chain joins TRBV7-6 to TRBJ2-5; 8 bases are a match to TRBD2. Unmatched junction bases numbered 12, after V lost 5 bases and J lost 1 base. The CDR3 spans 17 residues. Germline V lookup: CDR1 SGHVS, CDR2 FNYEAQ. The CDR3 nucleotides are TGTGCCAGCAGCCCCGGGCCCGGGGGGGCCCTCCAAGAGACCCAGTACTTC. This translates into CASSPGPGGALQETQYF.

The V call is TRBV20-1, the J call TRBJ1-1; D is ambiguous. Germline CDR1 DFQATT, CDR2 SNEGSKA (reference sequence). The CDR3 runs 11 residues. CDR3 sequence reads: CSHTQNTEAFF. The CDR3 DNA sequence: TGCAGCCACACACAGAACACTGAAGCTTTCTTT.

This clone has just one count. V and J are TRBV6-5 and TRBJ2-7, with 9 nucleotides matching TRBD2. Germline V gives CDR1 MNHEY, CDR2 SVGAGI. The CDR3 consists of 15 residues. The V and J ends lost 7 bases and 7 bases, in that order; junction bases with no gene match: 14. Here the CDR3 DNA reads TGTGCCAGCATTCCTCATAGCGGGAGAGTAGGAGAGCAGTACTTC. It codes for CASIPHSGRVGEQYF.

V usage is TRBV29-1 and J usage is TRBJ1-2; D remains ambiguous. The germline V gene has CDR1 SQVTM and CDR2 ANQGSEA. V was shortened by 4 bases and J by 1 base, with 16 bases between the two germline ends. The CDR3 consists of 15 residues. CDR3 region: CSVGAVASINYGYTF. The DNA of the CDR3 is TGCAGCGTTGGGGCTGTCGCCTCAATTAACTATGGCTACACCTTC.

The genes are TRBV6-5 and TRBJ2-5; perhaps TRBD2 as D (6 bases). The germline V gene encodes CDR1 MNHEY and CDR2 SVGAGI. V gave up 8 bases and J gave up 2 bases, with 18 bases separating them. This CDR3 region has 15 residues. CDR3: CASSRRGDIQETQYF. In DNA, the CDR3 is TGTGCCAGCTCGCGGAGGGGCGACATTCAAGAGACCCAGTACTTC.

Turning to this clone: One end of the junction fails to match germline, which may point to a read error. The rearrangement links TRBV10-3 to TRBJ1-1, with D possibly being TRBD1 (5 bases). CDR1 and CDR2 from the germline V gene are ENHRY and SYGVKD. The CDR3 covers 13 residues. The CDR3 nucleotides are TGTGCCATCAATGAGGGGAAGGGGACTGAAGCTTTCTTT. Residues: CAINEGKGTEAFF.

This clone has only one observation. The chain recombines TRBV6-6 with TRBJ2-1, with unresolved D. CDR1 and CDR2 from the germline V gene are MNHNY and SVGAGI (reference sequence). Deletions cut 4 bases from V and 6 bases from J, with 7 bases between. The CDR3 is 12 residues long. The CDR3 loop reads CASSFSGNEQFF. The CDR3 DNA reads as TGTGCCAGCAGTTTCTCTGGCAATGAGCAGTTCTTC.

This clone was recorded only once. The J gene is TRBJ1-4, the V gene TRBV9, with TRBD1 matching over 7 bases. V lost 1 base to trimming and J lost 5 bases; unmatched junction nucleotides: 5. This CDR3 is 15 amino acids long. Germline V lookup: CDR1 SGDLS, CDR2 YYNGEE. CDR3 nucleotide sequence: TGTGCCAGCAGCGTATCCGGGGACAGAAATGAAAAACTGTTTTTT. Translating it yields CASSVSGDRNEKLFF.

J is TRBJ2-5 and V is TRBV21-1. TRBV21-1 is tagged as a pseudogene. The length of the CDR3 is 14 residues. CDR3 sequence (DNA): TGTGCCAGCAGCTCCCGAGGGGTCCAAGAGACCCAGTACTTC. Its translation is CASSSRGVQETQYF.

The rearrangement uses TRBV7-2 and TRBJ2-7; D is possibly TRBD1 (6 bases). Per germline, CDR1 SGHTA and CDR2 FQGNSA. The CDR3 loop spans 16 amino acids. Trimming removed 5 bases from V and 6 bases from J, with 23 bases in between. CDR3 in amino acids: CASSTYVRTVGVEQYF. The CDR3 DNA sequence: TGTGCCAGCAGCACCTACGTACGGACAGTGGGGGTCGAGCAGTACTTC.

The V call is TRBV7-2, the J call TRBJ2-5, with 7 positions matching TRBD2. Germline assignment: CDR1 SGHTA and CDR2 FQGNSA. This CDR3 comprises 15 residues. The J segment lost 5 bases and the V segment lost 10 bases, leaving 16 bases of the junction unmatched. The CDR3 DNA is TGTGCCACCGCCCTGACTAGCCAAGGACGGGAGACCCAGTACTTC. It encodes CATALTSQGRETQYF.

This chain connects TRBV19 to TRBJ2-1; 13 nucleotides agree with TRBD2. The CDR3 is 14 residues long. Germline V gene lookup returns CDR1 LNHDA and CDR2 SQIVND (reference sequence). Trimming took 3 bases from V and 12 from J; bases not matched to a gene: 5. CDR3 sequence reads: CASSIGLAGDAQFF. The CDR3 DNA reads TGTGCCAGTAGTATCGGACTAGCGGGAGACGCGCAGTTCTTC.

The chain recombines TRBV5-8 with TRBJ2-6; weak D call: TRBD1 (7 bases). Germline lookup yields CDR1 SGHTS and CDR2 YDEGEE. The CDR3 contains 18 residues. With 1 base removed from V and 0 bases from J, the gap between germline ends came to 14 bases. The CDR3 sequence: CASSLWGDSLSGANVLTF. The DNA of the CDR3 is TGTGCCAGCAGCTTGTGGGGGGACAGCCTCTCTGGGGCCAACGTCCTGACTTTC.

The chain is built from TRBV5-8 and TRBJ2-2; D uncertain. Germline assignment: CDR1 SGHTS and CDR2 YDEGEE. CDR3 size: 12 residues. Deletions cut 1 base from V and 2 bases from J, with 0 bases between. CDR3 bases: TGTGCCAGCAGCTTGAACACCGGGGAGCTGTTTTTT. This codes for CASSLNTGELFF.

The chain has TRBV9 and TRBJ2-5; tentative D call: TRBD1 (6 bases). The tail of the sequence fits TRBJ2-7 better, so the J call may be wrong. Per the germline V gene, CDR1 is SGDLS and CDR2 is YYNGEE. CDR3 size: 15 residues. As DNA, the CDR3 is TGTGCCAGCAGCGTAGCACCGGGACAAGCCTACGAGCAGTACTTC. Translating it yields CASSVAPGQAYEQYF.

The J gene is TRBJ1-6, the V gene TRBV6-5; D gene uncertain. Germline V gives CDR1 MNHEY, CDR2 SVGAGI. The CDR3 length is 12 residues. Trimming took 4 bases from V and 8 from J, leaving 6 bases between them. CDR3: CASSFTDSPLHF. The CDR3 region has the DNA TGTGCCAGCAGTTTCACTGATTCACCCCTCCACTTT.

This clone has a handful of counts. The V call is TRBV27, the J call TRBJ2-7; TRBD2 matches 12 bases. J was trimmed by 12 bases and V by 0 bases; bases with no gene match: 9. The CDR3 has 15 residues. Germline-derived CDR1 and CDR2 are MNHEY and SMNVEV (reference sequence). The CDR3 here is CASSLSGTSGSPRYF. CDR3 sequence (DNA): TGTGCCAGCAGTTTATCCGGGACTAGCGGGTCCCCTAGGTACTTC.

CDR3 in amino acids: CASSLDGARGYTF. CDR3 nucleotides: TGTGCCAGCAGCCTCGACGGGGCCCGAGGCTACACCTTC. The chain has TRBV5-4 and TRBJ1-2; weak D call: TRBD1 (5 bases). Germline loops: CDR1 SGHNT, CDR2 YYREEE (reference sequence). The CDR3 runs to 13 residues. V was cut by 4 bases and J by 8 bases, with 15 bases left in between.

The V gene is TRBV30, the J gene TRBJ2-1; perhaps TRBD2 as D (5 bases). V was trimmed by 0 bases and J by 0 bases, leaving 12 bases between them. CDR1 and CDR2 (germline): GTSNPN, SVGIG (reference sequence). CDR3 length: 16 residues. This CDR3 is CAWSVPSPSSYNEQFF. Written as DNA, the CDR3 is TGTGCCTGGAGTGTACCTAGCCCTAGCTCCTACAATGAGCAGTTCTTC.

The chain links TRBV7-2 to TRBJ2-4; perhaps TRBD1 as D (6 bases). This CDR3 is 16 amino acids long. V dropped 0 bases and J dropped 1 base, with 10 bases sitting between them. Germline CDR1 is SGHTA and CDR2 is FQGNSA. This chain's CDR3 is CASSLAPQGAKNIQYF. The CDR3 DNA is TGTGCCAGCAGCTTAGCGCCTCAGGGGGCCAAAAACATTCAGTACTTC.

The chain couples TRBV11-2 to TRBJ1-2; unclear D gene. Germline CDR1 SGHAT, CDR2 FQNNGV. CDR3 length equals 18 residues. Trimming pared 2 bases from V and 4 bases from J, leaving 23 bases between. The CDR3 nucleotides are TGTGCCAGCAGCTTATCGGAGGTCCGGCAGACCGTCAGCTATGGCTACACCTTC. Translated: CASSLSEVRQTVSYGYTF.

This clone is a singleton in its sample. The chain carries TRBV5-5 and TRBJ2-7; D gene uncertain. Trimming cost V 4 bases and J 3 bases, with 14 bases left between them. Germline CDR1 reads SGHKS; CDR2 reads YYEKEE (reference sequence). This CDR3 region has 14 residues. In DNA form, the CDR3 reads TGTGCCAGCAGCCCAGAGCTTCTCCTCTACGAGCAGTACTTC. It encodes CASSPELLLYEQYF.

The chain carries TRBV30 and TRBJ1-5, with a weak D call TRBD1 (6 bases). The CDR3 runs to 14 residues. From germline, CDR1 is GTSNPN and CDR2 SVGIG (reference sequence). V was clipped by 0 bases and J by 1 base, with 7 bases between them. CDR3: CAWSVGGSNQPQHF. CDR3 nucleotides: TGTGCCTGGAGTGTAGGGGGAAGCAATCAGCCCCAGCATTTT.

The sample holds a few counts of this clone. The chain has TRBV9 and TRBJ1-1; D is unresolved. Trimming left V 4 bases short and J 0 bases short, with 7 bases between. Germline V CDR1 and CDR2: SGDLS, YYNGEE. The CDR3 has 13 amino acids. CDR3 in amino acids: CASSSTVNTEAFF. CDR3 bases: TGTGCCAGCAGCTCCACAGTGAACACTGAAGCTTTCTTT.

J is TRBJ1-1 and V is TRBV11-3, with D maybe TRBD1 (5 bases). The germline V gene encodes CDR1 SGHNT and CDR2 YENEEA. Trimming shortened V by 5 bases and J by 1 base, and 17 bases separated the two germline ends. The CDR3 contains 16 residues. CDR3 bases: TGTGCCAGCAGCCCCGGGACCCTCTCCCAGAACACTGAAGCTTTCTTT. This gives the protein CASSPGTLSQNTEAFF. Full variable domain (remainder filled in from reference TRBV11-3 and TRBJ1-1): EAGVVQSPRYKIIEKKQPVAFWCNPISGHNTLYWYLQNLGQGPELLIRYENEEAVDDSQLPKDRFSAERLKGVDSTLKIQPAELGDSAVYLCASSPGTLSQNTEAFFGQGTRLTVV.

This sequence joins TRBV6-1 and TRBJ2-7, with 10 nucleotides matching TRBD1. The trim removed 3 bases at V and 4 bases at J, leaving 15 bases unmatched. Germline lookup yields CDR1 MNHNS and CDR2 SASEGT. This CDR3 spans 18 amino acids. CDR3 sequence reads: CASSDGWTGTGVRYEQYF. The CDR3 nucleotides are TGTGCCAGCAGTGATGGTTGGACAGGGACAGGGGTAAGGTACGAGCAGTACTTC.